The 28 T cell receptor beta chains below were found in one sample sequenced in a study of blood T cell repertoires in COVID-19. This table comes from immunoSEQ multiplex PCR, and its TCRdb copy is limited to in-frame clones, with some not included. The data show about 150,000 clones, 75% to 90% seen once. Sequences were obtained from PBMCs or T cells enriched from blood (not recorded which). The receptors come from a woman in her thirties or forties who had been exposed to COVID-19.

V is TRBV2 and J is TRBJ2-1; TRBD2 matches 14 bases. This CDR3 has 13 residues. Germline loops: CDR1 SNHLY, CDR2 FYNNEI. The CDR3 reads CGTGLAGVREQFF. CDR3 sequence (DNA): TGTGGAACGGGACTAGCGGGAGTCCGTGAGCAGTTCTTC.

This chain connects TRBV13 to TRBJ1-2; D remains unclear. The CDR3 runs 14 residues. Trimming cost V 4 bases and J 1 base, with 10 bases left between them. The germline V gene has CDR1 PRHDT and CDR2 FYEKMQ (reference sequence). The CDR3 DNA sequence: TGTGCCAGCAGCTCCCCGGCGGATAACTATGGCTACACCTTC. It specifies CASSSPADNYGYTF.

The CDR3 DNA is TGCGCCAGCAGCTTGATACCCGGGAGAGAATCACCCCTCCACTTT. This sequence encodes CASSLIPGRESPLHF. The V gene is TRBV5-1, the J gene TRBJ1-6, with D hard to call. The CDR3 loop spans 15 amino acids. V was trimmed by 1 base and J by 10 bases, leaving 15 bases between them. The germline V gene has CDR1 SGHRS and CDR2 YFSETQ. The complete variable domain, with remaining parts taken from reference TRBV5-1 and TRBJ1-6, reads KAGVTQTPRYLIKTRGQQVTLSCSPISGHRSVSWYQQTPGQGLQFLFEYFSETQRNKGNFPGRFSGRQFSNSRSEMNVSTLELGDSALYLCASSLIPGRESPLHFGNGTRLTVT.

V and J are TRBV7-2 and TRBJ1-2; 12 bases line up with TRBD1. Trimming took 2 bases from V and 4 from J; bases not matched to a gene: 8. The V gene's germline CDR1 is SGHTA and CDR2 FQGNSA. CDR3 size: 17 residues. CDR3 coding DNA: TGTGCCAGCAGCTTATCGCGGGACAGGGGGCGATTCTATGGCTACACCTTC. This gives the protein CASSLSRDRGRFYGYTF.

For this clone: Other DNA sequences of this sample code for an identical CDR3. The genes are TRBV5-5 and TRBJ1-1; D perhaps matches TRBD1 (6 bases). The V end lost 0 bases, the J end lost 5 bases, and 17 bases lay between the germline ends. CDR3 length: 16 amino acids. The germline V gene encodes CDR1 SGHKS and CDR2 YYEKEE (reference sequence). DNA for the CDR3: TGTGCCAGCAGCTTGGCGTTGGGCAGGGGAGAAACTGAAGCTTTCTTT. Encoded protein: CASSLALGRGETEAFF.

This clone was picked up one time. The rearrangement joins TRBV28 to TRBJ1-5; 8 bases align to TRBD1. Germline-derived CDR1 and CDR2 are MDHEN and SYDVKM. The length of the CDR3 is 16 residues. The junction had 10 bases not matched to a gene; V was cut back by 3 bases and J by 6 bases. CDR3: CASSFRATGATQPQHF. The CDR3 DNA reads as TGTGCCAGCAGTTTCAGAGCGACAGGGGCAACTCAGCCCCAGCATTTT.

J is TRBJ1-6 and V is TRBV19; D not resolved. This CDR3 has 22 amino acids. CDR1 LNHDA and CDR2 SQIVND come from the germline V gene (reference sequence). V was trimmed by 5 bases and J by 4 bases, leaving 33 bases between them. The CDR3 DNA reads as TGTGCCAGTAGTTCCGAGGGTCTTCAGGCCAACTTTTTTTCTGCTTATAATTCACCCCTCCACTTT. It specifies CASSSEGLQANFFSAYNSPLHF. Variable domain in full (rest from reference TRBV19 and TRBJ1-6): DGGITQSPKYLFRKEGQNVTLSCEQNLNHDAMYWYRQDPGQGLRLIYYSQIVNDFQKGDIAEGYSVSREKKESFPLTVTSAQKNPTAFYLCASSSEGLQANFFSAYNSPLHFGNGTRLTVT.

The chain joins TRBV12-5 to TRBJ1-2, with D possibly matching TRBD1 (6 bases). The germline CDR1 and CDR2 sequences are LGHNT and FRNRAP. The CDR3 is 14 residues long. Between the trimmed V and J ends, which lost 6 bases and 5 bases, there was a span of 16 bases. The CDR3 loop is CASGPNRDGYGYTF. CDR3 sequence (DNA): TGTGCTAGTGGGCCCAACAGGGACGGGTATGGCTACACCTTC.

V gene TRBV21-1 combines with J gene TRBJ2-1; TRBD2, the D gene given by the table, was not confirmed from the DNA. TRBV21-1 constitutes a pseudogene. The length of the CDR3 is 15 residues. As DNA, the CDR3 is TGTGCCACCGACCGATCGACTAGCGGGGACAATGAGCAGTTCTTC. Protein product: CATDRSTSGDNEQFF.

The chain is built from TRBV3-1 (or the pseudogene TRBV3-2) and TRBJ1-1; 7 nucleotides align to TRBD1. The CDR3 is made up of 15 amino acids. Unmatched junction bases numbered 7, after V lost 6 bases and J lost 0 bases. CDR1 is LGHDT and CDR2 is YNNKEL in the germline V gene (reference sequence). CDR3 protein: CASRRLGQLNTEAFF. CDR3 DNA: TGTGCCAGCAGACGATTGGGACAGTTGAACACTGAAGCTTTCTTT.

This chain uses TRBV29-1 with TRBJ2-5, with a weak D call TRBD2 (7 bases). Trimming cost V 2 bases and J 1 base, with 20 bases left between them. Germline V gene lookup returns CDR1 SQVTM and CDR2 ANQGSEA. This CDR3 spans 17 amino acids. DNA for the CDR3: TGCAGCGTTGAACCCCCGATTGGGGGGGCCACCCAAGAGACCCAGTACTTC. Translation: CSVEPPIGGATQETQYF.

This clone is a singleton in its sample. The rearrangement joins TRBV6-5 to TRBJ2-5; TRBD2 aligns across 11 bases. The junction had 8 bases not matched to a gene; V was cut back by 6 bases and J by 5 bases. CDR3 length: 15 residues. Per the germline V gene, CDR1 is MNHEY and CDR2 is SVGAGI. The CDR3 is CASRRLLAGGETQYF. CDR3 DNA: TGTGCCAGCAGGAGGCTATTAGCGGGGGGGGAGACCCAGTACTTC.

The V gene is TRBV6-5, the J gene TRBJ1-2; 7 nucleotides match TRBD1. V dropped 3 bases and J dropped 5; count of bases not matched to a gene: 6. Germline V gene sequence: CDR1 MNHEY, CDR2 SVGAGI. CDR3 length: 14 residues. CDR3 in DNA: TGTGCCAGCAGTTATAATCGGGGACAGTATGGCTACACCTTC. Residues: CASSYNRGQYGYTF.

The chain is built from TRBV6-2 or TRBV6-3 and TRBJ1-2; 7 bases map to TRBD1. CDR3 length equals 16 residues. Germline V gene data show CDR1 as MNHEY and CDR2 as SVGEGT. V lost 6 bases to trimming and J lost 3 bases; unmatched junction nucleotides: 13. Here the CDR3 reads CASSKTGQIFHYGYTF. Written as DNA, the CDR3 is TGTGCCAGCAGCAAAACGGGACAGATCTTTCACTATGGCTACACCTTC.

This clone was observed once. V and J are TRBV7-2 and TRBJ1-1; 8 bases line up with TRBD1. The CDR3 spans 15 residues. J was trimmed by 0 bases and V by 5 bases; bases with no gene match: 5. The germline CDR1 and CDR2 sequences are SGHTA and FQGNSA. The CDR3 is CASSPQGALNTEAFF. Written as DNA, the CDR3 is TGTGCCAGCAGCCCCCAGGGGGCTCTGAACACTGAAGCTTTCTTT.

The gene calls are TRBV6-6 and TRBJ2-7; D remains unclear. The CDR3 is made up of 15 amino acids. Trimming took off 0 bases at V and 0 bases at J, with 9 bases between the two ends. CDR1 is MNHNY, CDR2 SVGAGI, per germline (reference sequence). The CDR3 region has the DNA TGTGCCAGCAGTTACTCGACTGAAAACTCCTACGAGCAGTACTTC. The encoded protein is CASSYSTENSYEQYF.

V and J are TRBV19 and TRBJ2-3; 9 bases align to TRBD1. The CDR3 is 14 residues long. CDR1 and CDR2 (germline): LNHDA, SQIVND (reference sequence). Trimming took 6 bases from V and 3 from J; bases not matched to a gene: 4. The CDR3 protein is CASSRDRATDTQYF. DNA for the CDR3: TGTGCCAGTAGCCGGGACAGGGCTACAGATACGCAGTATTTT.

This clone was detected once. V gene TRBV7-3 combines with J gene TRBJ2-5; 11 bases align to TRBD2. Germline values: CDR1 SGHTA, CDR2 FQGTGA. V lost 0 bases and J lost 5; bases outside the gene matches: 5. The CDR3 extends over 16 amino acids. CDR3 region: CASSLTSGGASETQYF. CDR3 nucleotides: TGTGCCAGCAGCTTAACTAGCGGGGGGGCCAGTGAGACCCAGTACTTC. The full variable domain, with the rest looked up from reference TRBV7-3 and TRBJ2-5, is GAGVSQTPSNKVTEKGKYVELRCDPISGHTALYWYRQSLGQGPEFLIYFQGTGAADDSGLPNDRFFAVRPEGSVSTLKIQRTERGDSAVYLCASSLTSGGASETQYFGPGTRLLVL.

At least ten counts were recorded for this clone. The genes are TRBV18 and TRBJ1-2; D gene unclear. V was trimmed by 2 bases and J by 8 bases, leaving 15 bases between them. The germline V gene encodes CDR1 KGHSH and CDR2 LQKENI. The CDR3 spans 14 residues. In DNA, the CDR3 is TGTGCCAGCTCACCAGAGGACGCTGCGGGGGGCTACACCTTC. Protein: CASSPEDAAGGYTF.

CDR3 residues: CSVEERGFNYGYTF. CDR3 sequence (DNA): TGCAGCGTTGAAGAAAGGGGATTTAACTATGGCTACACCTTC. The chain uses TRBV29-1 and TRBJ1-2, with D maybe TRBD1 (5 bases). There are 14 residues in the CDR3. The V end was cut by 0 bases, the J end by 1 base, with 9 bases between. Germline assignment: CDR1 SQVTM and CDR2 ANQGSEA.

The DNA for the CDR3 is TGTGCCAGTAGTATGTGGCAGGGGAGGAACACCGGGGAGCTGTTTTTT. It specifies CASSMWQGRNTGELFF. The rearrangement uses TRBV19 and TRBJ2-2; tentatively, D is TRBD1 (6 bases). CDR1 is LNHDA, CDR2 SQIVND, per germline (reference sequence). V gave up 3 bases and J gave up 1 base, with 12 bases separating them. This CDR3 has 16 amino acids. Based on the CDR3 plus reference TRBV19 and TRBJ2-2, the full variable domain is DGGITQSPKYLFRKEGQNVTLSCEQNLNHDAMYWYRQDPGQGLRLIYYSQIVNDFQKGDIAEGYSVSREKKESFPLTVTSAQKNPTAFYLCASSMWQGRNTGELFFGEGSRLTVL.

V gene TRBV10-1 combines with J gene TRBJ2-1, with a tentative D call TRBD2 (5 bases). The CDR3 contains 15 residues. Germline assignment: CDR1 WNHNN and CDR2 SYGVQD (reference sequence). V was pared by 2 bases and J by 3 bases, with 11 bases between. CDR3 coding DNA: TGCGCCAGCAGTGAGCGCGAGGGCCTCTACAATGAGCAGTTCTTC. This codes for CASSEREGLYNEQFF.

The chain is built from TRBV6-5 and TRBJ1-5, with D tentatively TRBD1 (6 bases). The V and J ends lost 5 bases and 9 bases respectively, with 14 bases between them. Germline V gives CDR1 MNHEY, CDR2 SVGAGI. CDR3 length: 13 amino acids. The CDR3 coding sequence is TGTGCCAGCAGTCTTTCGACAGGTGCGCCCCAGCATTTT. Translating it yields CASSLSTGAPQHF.

The rearrangement uses TRBV13 and TRBJ2-7; D uncertain. CDR3 size: 11 residues. CDR1 and CDR2 from the germline V gene are PRHDT and FYEKMQ (reference sequence). Trimming left V 5 bases short and J 4 bases short, with 6 bases between. In DNA, the CDR3 is TGTGCCAGCAGCGCCCGGTACGAGCAGTACTTC. This codes for CASSARYEQYF.

Comments on this clone: This same CDR3 is encoded by further DNA sequences in the sample. V and J are TRBV7-8 and TRBJ1-1; D is ambiguous. Germline V lookup: CDR1 SGHVS, CDR2 FQNEAQ. CDR3 size: 13 residues. Trimming stripped 1 base from V and 1 base from J, with 4 bases between. The DNA for the CDR3 is TGTGCCAGCAGCTTAGACAGGAACACTGAAGCTTTCTTT. Translation: CASSLDRNTEAFF.

This clone has ten or more counts. V and J are TRBV7-2 and TRBJ1-5; D gene uncertain. With 1 base removed from V and 3 bases from J, the gap between germline ends came to 10 bases. The CDR3 extends over 15 amino acids. Germline lookup yields CDR1 SGHTA and CDR2 FQGNSA. The CDR3 nucleotides are TGTGCCAGCAGCTTAGATTCAGTCCTCAATCAGCCCCAGCATTTT. Translating it yields CASSLDSVLNQPQHF.

CDR3 DNA: TGCGCCAGCAGCTCGGGGGATGTTTACGACAATGAGCAGTTCTTC. Translating gives CASSSGDVYDNEQFF. J is TRBJ2-1 and V is TRBV5-1; TRBD2 might be the D (6 bases). Germline assignment: CDR1 SGHRS and CDR2 YFSETQ. This CDR3 region has 15 residues. With 3 bases removed from V and 5 bases from J, the gap between germline ends came to 15 bases. Based on the CDR3 plus reference TRBV5-1 and TRBJ2-1, the full variable domain is KAGVTQTPRYLIKTRGQQVTLSCSPISGHRSVSWYQQTPGQGLQFLFEYFSETQRNKGNFPGRFSGRQFSNSRSEMNVSTLELGDSALYLCASSSGDVYDNEQFFGPGTRLTVL.

This clone was counted once. The genes are TRBV10-1 and TRBJ2-4; 8 positions match TRBD2. Trimming took 4 bases from V and 0 from J; bases not matched to a gene: 2. The CDR3 sequence is 15 residues long. Germline CDR1 and CDR2: WNHNN and SYGVQD (reference sequence). CDR3 in amino acids: CASSALAGAKNIQYF. Here the CDR3 DNA reads TGCGCCAGCAGTGCCCTAGCGGGAGCCAAAAACATTCAGTACTTC.